Listed below are T cell receptor beta chains from one sample, sequenced in a study of vaccination and CD4 T cells after COVID-19. TCRdb called the PCR reads again in MiXCR, with one record for every CDR3 protein. The sample holds 13,000 to 15,000 distinct CDR3 sequences, 69% seen once. The input for sequencing was CD4+ T cells from blood, taken after SARS-CoV-2 vaccination. The receptors were sampled from a human donor who had recovered from COVID-19. CDR3s include the opening cysteine and the closing phenylalanine or tryptophan. The size field is filled for only some rows; it gives once, few, many or a size class.

few	TRBV7-9	TRBJ1-6	CASSSTDNSPLHF
.	TRBV24-1	TRBJ1-5	CAASDSNQPQHF
.	TRBV2	TRBJ2-7	CASSLLVAGGLDEQYF
.	TRBV11-2	TRBJ2-5	CASSLGAGQETQYF
.	TRBV29-1	TRBJ1-5	CSVPDRPLDPQHF
.	TRBV2	TRBJ1-5	CASSEALRGSGNQPQHF
.	TRBV20-1	TRBJ2-7	CSARGLADYEQYF
.	TRBV7-7	TRBJ2-3	CASSPGQGGGDTQYF
few	TRBV24-1	TRBJ2-3	CATSDIGTSGSADTQYF
.	TRBV7-9	TRBJ1-1	CASRSRGDRNTEAFF
.	TRBV7-8	TRBJ1-1	CASSKDQNTEAFF
few	TRBV20-1	TRBJ2-5	CSARVIRLAGYQETQYF
.	TRBV12-3/TRBV12-4	TRBJ2-5	CASSTIRGETQYF
few	TRBV10-1	TRBJ2-1	CASSTTKAGGPNEQFF
few	TRBV20-1	TRBJ1-4	CSAIFTEEKLFF
once	TRBV20-1	TRBJ1-2	CSARGDTPPYGYTF
few	TRBV28	TRBJ1-5	CASTLSQGYRNQPQHF
.	TRBV20-1	TRBJ1-1	CSASLTGGTEAFF
few	TRBV28	TRBJ2-7	CASSLPAGSYEQYF
few	TRBV19	TRBJ1-5	CASTLADSRYQPQHF
.	TRBV10-3	TRBJ2-1	CATGSSYNEQFF
.	TRBV7-9	TRBJ2-7	CASGIAASSYEQYF
few	TRBV15	TRBJ2-2	CATSGTGEARELFF
.	TRBV20-1	TRBJ2-7	CSASAGLYEQYF